This T cell receptor beta chain derives from a study of OX40 agonist ivuxolimab in advanced cancers. This CDR3 contains 11 residues. Trimming cost V 6 bases and J 8 bases, with 10 bases left between them. Germline lookup yields CDR1 MDHEN and CDR2 SYDVKM. TCRdb keeps only in-frame clones here, not all; method: immunoSEQ multiplex PCR. The sample records under 80,000 clones, 75% to 90% being singletons. The sequence came from an adult with an advanced solid tumor such as melanoma, head and neck, liver or kidney cancer. This chain links TRBV28 with TRBJ1-2; D uncertain. The sample here was CD4+ or CD8+ T cells sorted from blood, taken in a trial of the OX40 agonist ivuxolimab. CDR3 region: CASRTSVGYTF. CDR3 nucleotides: TGTGCCAGCAGAACTAGCGTCGGCTACACCTTC.